The T cell receptor (beta chain) under discussion was sequenced for a study of T cells in Graves' hyperthyroidism and ophthalmopathy. With regard to this clonotype: This may arise from a read error, as a much more abundant clone is one base away.

Template material for amplifying TCR beta CDR3 regions consisted of RNA transcripts. During a first-round RT-PCR of the TCR CDR3, the HTBI primer set was used. In TCRdb, the multiplex PCR reads were re-called with MiXCR into one record per CDR3 protein. The sample has around 350,000 distinct CDR3 sequences, roughly 25% seen once; the top ten hold around 67%. The CDR3 extends over 14 amino acids. The V gene lost 1 base and the J gene lost 5 bases, with 9 bases spanning the gap. Germline assignment: CDR1 SGHTA and CDR2 FQGNSA. The source of this sequence is a man aged 50-59 years with Graves' hyperthyroidism. The V call is TRBV7-2, the J call TRBJ2-1; D gene unclear. The sequenced sample consisted of blood. Here the CDR3 reads CASSLVAPNNEQFF. The DNA for the CDR3 is TGTGCCAGCAGCTTAGTCGCTCCCAACAATGAGCAGTTCTTC.